The sequence of this T cell receptor (beta chain) was determined in a study of sequential checkpoint blockade in melanoma. About the study: Randomization was 1:1 between first-line nivolumab→ipilimumab and ipilimumab→nivolumab.

The CDR3 covers 16 residues. After removal of 6 bases from V and 3 bases from J, the junction contained 9 bases not matched to a gene. Germline loops: CDR1 PRHDT, CDR2 FYEKMQ (reference sequence). Libraries were prepared by immunoSEQ multiplex PCR; TCRdb keeps only in-frame clonotypes and omits some of them. This sample has around 6,000 clones, with roughly 50% found just once. Specified treatment: randomized to nivolumab then ipilimumab (arm A) or the reverse (arm B). No patient had prior DNA-damaging chemotherapy. Sorted cells were live CD3+CD8+, lacking CD19 and CD56, from PBMCs. The sample consisted of CD8+ T cells sorted from blood (inferred from file names), taken from a patient given nivolumab and ipilimumab in sequence. This rearrangement joins TRBV13 to TRBJ2-7, with TRBD2 identical over 12 bases. This receptor was taken from a human patient with melanoma. Some clones in this sample may be carry-over from other donors' samples. CDR3 protein: CASSYFSTSGGYEQYF. The CDR3 DNA sequence: TGTGCCAGCAGTTACTTTTCGACTAGCGGGGGCTACGAGCAGTACTTC.